The next 13 T cell receptor beta chains were all read from a single sample in a study of blood T cell repertoires in COVID-19. Profiled with immunoSEQ multiplex PCR; TCRdb holds only in-frame clones, not every one. The sample lists over 200,000 clones; roughly 87% were seen once. The material sequenced was PBMCs or T cells enriched from blood (not recorded which). These receptors all stem from a man between 18 and 35 years old with acute COVID-19.

The chain's CDR3 is CASSAEEGVGPQHF. Written as DNA, the CDR3 is TGTGCCAGCAGCGCCGAGGAGGGAGTAGGACCCCAGCATTTT. The rearrangement uses TRBV9 and TRBJ1-5; D ambiguous. Per the germline V gene, CDR1 is SGDLS and CDR2 is YYNGEE. The V end was cut by 3 bases, the J end by 10 bases, with 17 bases between. The CDR3 is 14 amino acids.

The table lists this clone with a few counts. This sequence joins TRBV6-1 and TRBJ1-1; 10 bases are a match to TRBD1. CDR1 and CDR2 from the germline V gene are MNHNS and SASEGT. The CDR3 has 16 residues. V dropped 2 bases and J dropped 3; count of bases not matched to a gene: 6. This chain's CDR3 is CASSEQTGGAYTEAFF. The CDR3 DNA reads as TGTGCCAGCAGTGAACAGACAGGGGGCGCTTACACTGAAGCTTTCTTT.

The rearrangement joins TRBV10-2 to TRBJ1-1; D ambiguous. There are 15 residues in the CDR3. V was trimmed by 0 bases and J by 3 bases, leaving 11 bases between them. The germline V gene has CDR1 WSHSY and CDR2 SAAADI. The chain's CDR3 is CASSESMEGYTEAFF. The CDR3 region has the DNA TGCGCCAGCAGTGAGTCTATGGAGGGATACACTGAAGCTTTCTTT.

This sequence joins TRBV11-2 and TRBJ1-1; D gene ambiguous. CDR1 is SGHAT, CDR2 FQNNGV, per germline. The CDR3 contains 13 residues. The V and J ends lost 4 bases and 9 bases respectively, with 15 bases between them. The CDR3 nucleotides are TGTGCCAGCAGCTACAGACCAGAAGGAAAAGCTTTCTTT. Translated, it gives CASSYRPEGKAFF. The complete variable domain, with remaining parts taken from reference TRBV11-2 and TRBJ1-1, reads EAGVAQSPRYKIIEKRQSVAFWCNPISGHATLYWYQQILGQGPKLLIQFQNNGVVDDSQLPKDRFSAERLKGVDSTLKIQPAKLEDSAVYLCASSYRPEGKAFFGQGTRLTVV.

The chain joins TRBV28 to TRBJ1-2; D might be TRBD1 (6 bases). V was clipped by 8 bases and J by 7 bases, with 23 bases between them. CDR1 MDHEN and CDR2 SYDVKM come from the germline V gene. This CDR3 comprises 15 residues. The CDR3 region is CASSVRVRGASGYTF. The CDR3 coding sequence is TGTGCCAGCTCAGTAAGGGTCCGGGGGGCCAGTGGCTACACCTTC.

The rearrangement links TRBV7-9 to TRBJ2-5; 10 nucleotides line up with TRBD2. The J segment lost 5 bases and the V segment lost 5 bases, leaving 2 bases of the junction unmatched. CDR1 and CDR2 (germline): SEHNR, FQNEAQ (reference sequence). The CDR3 consists of 13 residues. The CDR3 sequence: CASSTSGKETQYF. The CDR3 coding sequence is TGTGCCAGCAGCACTAGCGGGAAGGAGACCCAGTACTTC.

CDR3 amino acids: CASSQIAGGTTGELFF. CDR3 in DNA: TGTGCCAGCAGCCAGATCGCGGGAGGGACCACCGGGGAGCTGTTTTTT. This rearrangement joins TRBV3-1 (or the pseudogene TRBV3-2) to TRBJ2-2; 9 nucleotides match TRBD2. Germline CDR1 and CDR2: LGHDT and YNNKEL (reference sequence). J lost 4 bases, V lost 3 bases, and 6 bases had no gene match. The CDR3 runs 16 residues.

This clone appeared once. The J gene is TRBJ1-3, the V gene TRBV18, with 12 bases identical to TRBD1. This CDR3 has 19 amino acids. After removal of 4 bases from V and 0 bases from J, the junction contained 10 bases not matched to a gene. The germline V gene encodes CDR1 KGHSH and CDR2 LQKENI. CDR3 in DNA: TGTGCCAGCTCACTTACCCCGGGACAGGGGGCAAACTCTGGAAACACCATATATTTT. This encodes CASSLTPGQGANSGNTIYF.

The gene calls are TRBV4-1 and TRBJ2-1, with TRBD2 matching 9 bases. V lost 1 base and J lost 6; bases outside the gene matches: 10. The CDR3 length is 17 residues. Germline V lookup: CDR1 MGHRA, CDR2 YSYEKL. The CDR3 protein is CASSQVVLAGDSNEQFF. DNA of the CDR3: TGCGCCAGCAGCCAAGTTGTCTTAGCGGGAGATAGCAATGAGCAGTTCTTC.

This sequence joins TRBV30 and TRBJ1-3; unclear D gene. This CDR3 spans 14 amino acids. Trimming cost V 3 bases and J 3 bases, with 12 bases left between them. Germline CDR1 is GTSNPN and CDR2 is SVGIG (reference sequence). This CDR3 reads CAWSRGEGGNTIYF. Here the CDR3 DNA reads TGTGCCTGGAGCCGAGGCGAAGGTGGAAACACCATATATTTT.

The chain is built from TRBV5-1 and TRBJ2-7; 7 bases agree with TRBD1. CDR3 size: 15 residues. Trimming removed 0 bases from V and 4 bases from J; junction bases left unmatched: 7. Germline CDR1 SGHRS, CDR2 YFSETQ. The CDR3 sequence: CASSLGLGGFYEQYF. The CDR3 nucleotides read TGCGCCAGCAGCTTGGGGCTAGGGGGCTTTTACGAGCAGTACTTC.

The chain is built from TRBV4-2 and TRBJ2-7; TRBD2 matches at 11 bases. Losses at the gene ends were 4 bases for V and 0 bases for J; bases not matched to a gene: 11. Germline CDR1 reads LGHNA; CDR2 reads YNFKEQ. This CDR3 region has 18 residues. The CDR3 region is CASSRGTSGLISSYEQYF. The CDR3 bases are TGTGCCAGCAGCCGGGGGACTAGCGGACTGATTAGCTCCTACGAGCAGTACTTC.

DNA of the CDR3: TGTGCCTGGAGCCAGGGGGAAGGATACACTGAAGCTTTCTTT. It yields the protein CAWSQGEGYTEAFF. J is TRBJ1-1 and V is TRBV30; 7 bases are shared with TRBD1. CDR3 size: 14 residues. The germline V gene has CDR1 GTSNPN and CDR2 SVGIG (reference sequence). The V gene end was trimmed by 3 bases and the J gene end by 3 bases; junction bases not matched to a gene: 7.